The rows below give T cell receptor beta chains drawn from one sample of a study of cytotoxic CD8 clonotypes in ibrutinib-treated CLL. The data were produced by immunoSEQ multiplex PCR, yet TCRdb's version contains in-frame clones alone and is incomplete. The sample records more than 70,000 clones, roughly 83% being singletons. The specimen was PBMCs, collected after 12 months of ibrutinib treatment. The receptor set was obtained from a human donor with chronic lymphocytic leukemia. Both conserved end residues are part of each CDR3. The D gene is left open where the match is weak. Expanded clones get a size class; other rows say once, few or many, or leave the size out.

j_call,clone_size,v_call,d_call,cdr3_aa,cdr3_nt
TRBJ2-1,few,TRBV7-2,TRBD2,CASSFGLVSYNEQFF,TGTGCCAGCAGCTTCGGACTAGTCTCCTACAATGAGCAGTTCTTC
TRBJ2-3,NA,TRBV30,TRBD2,CARGGTSGEPSTDTQYF,TGTGCCCGCGGGGGGACTAGCGGGGAGCCCAGCACAGATACGCAGTATTTT
TRBJ2-1,NA,TRBV11-3,TRBD2,CASSQRVAGAANEQFF,TGTGCCAGCAGCCAAAGGGTAGCGGGAGCCGCAAATGAGCAGTTCTTC
TRBJ1-5,NA,TRBV28,TRBD1,CASSPQTGMGNQPQHF,TGTGCCAGCAGTCCCCAGACAGGGATGGGCAATCAGCCCCAGCATTTT
TRBJ2-7,NA,TRBV6-5,NA,CAIRWLESEQYF,TGTGCCATCAGGTGGTTGGAGAGCGAGCAGTACTTC
TRBJ2-3,NA,TRBV30,NA,CAWTRGLGDPQYF,TGTGCCTGGACGAGGGGCCTGGGAGATCCGCAGTATTTT
TRBJ2-1,once,TRBV7-9,TRBD2,CASSFGGLAGGPHYNEQFF,TGTGCCAGCAGCTTTGGAGGACTAGCGGGAGGTCCCCACTACAATGAGCAGTTCTTC
TRBJ2-3,once,TRBV5-1,NA,CASSPGDTQYF,TGCGCCAGCAGCCCCGGGGATACGCAGTATTTT
TRBJ2-5,NA,TRBV5-1,TRBD2,CASSSVGAGVQYF,TGCGCCAGCAGCTCCGTGGGTGCGGGAGTTCAGTACTTC
TRBJ2-3,NA,TRBV7-2,NA,CASSSQPSTDTQYF,TGTGCCAGCAGCTCCCAGCCTAGCACAGATACGCAGTATTTT
TRBJ1-2,few,TRBV7-9,TRBD1,CASSPAGTGYGYTF,TGTGCCAGCAGCCCCGCCGGGACAGGGTACGGCTACACCTTC
TRBJ2-5,few,TRBV27,TRBD1,CASRGTGGVRTQYF,TGTGCCAGTAGAGGGACAGGGGGCGTTCGGACCCAGTACTTC
TRBJ1-4,NA,TRBV5-6,TRBD1,CASSLRQGGEKLFF,TGTGCCAGCAGCTTGCGGCAGGGGGGTGAAAAACTGTTTTTT
TRBJ2-5,few,TRBV29-1,NA,CSVEGPTGPRETQYF,TGCAGCGTTGAAGGGCCGACAGGTCCCAGGGAGACCCAGTACTTC
TRBJ2-7,NA,TRBV7-9,NA,CASSHGLTPYEQYF,TGTGCCAGCAGCCACGGGCTGACGCCCTACGAGCAGTACTTC
TRBJ2-5,NA,TRBV19,NA,CASSIWWEETQYF,TGTGCCAGTAGTATCTGGTGGGAAGAGACCCAGTACTTC
TRBJ1-5,NA,TRBV6-5,NA,CASSSQGSNQPQHF,TGTGCCAGCAGTTCCCAGGGTAGCAATCAGCCCCAGCATTTT
TRBJ1-2,NA,TRBV29-1,TRBD1,CSVERQGYGYTF,TGCAGCGTTGAACGACAGGGGTATGGCTACACCTTC
TRBJ2-5,NA,TRBV9,NA,CASSRDDGETQYF,TGTGCCAGCAGCCGGGACGACGGAGAGACCCAGTACTTC
TRBJ1-2,NA,TRBV19,NA,CASSPGGGPYGYTF,TGTGCCAGTAGTCCCGGGGGGGGGCCCTATGGCTACACCTTC
TRBJ2-2,NA,TRBV28,NA,CASSLGSNTGELFF,TGTGCCAGCAGTTTGGGGTCGAACACCGGGGAGCTGTTTTTT
TRBJ2-5,NA,TRBV5-1,TRBD1,CASSLVGTGWETQYF,TGCGCCAGCAGCTTGGTCGGGACAGGGTGGGAGACCCAGTACTTC
TRBJ1-5,NA,TRBV21-1,NA,CASAPGPGVGNQPQHF,TGTGCCAGCGCACCGGGGCCGGGGGTTGGCAATCAGCCCCAGCATTTT
TRBJ1-5,NA,TRBV9,NA,CASSGSGERSNQPQHF,TGTGCCAGCAGCGGCTCAGGGGAGAGGAGCAATCAGCCCCAGCATTTT
TRBJ2-6,NA,TRBV29-1,NA,CSVELSGANVLTF,TGCAGCGTTGAACTTAGTGGGGCCAACGTCCTGACTTTC
TRBJ2-1,NA,TRBV11-2,TRBD2,CASSLARGLAGNEQFF,TGTGCCAGCAGCTTAGCTCGAGGGCTAGCGGGAAACGAGCAGTTCTTC
TRBJ1-2,NA,TRBV30,NA,CAWREGIGYGYTF,TGTGCCTGGAGGGAGGGGATCGGCTATGGCTACACCTTC
TRBJ2-2,many,TRBV27,NA,CASTKRVSTGELFF,TGTGCCAGCACCAAGCGGGTCAGCACCGGGGAGCTGTTTTTT
TRBJ2-3,NA,TRBV10-3,NA,CAINPGASTDTQYF,TGTGCCATCAACCCGGGGGCCAGCACAGATACGCAGTATTTT
TRBJ1-2,NA,TRBV29-1,TRBD1,CSVETTGGYYGYTF,TGCAGCGTTGAAACTACAGGGGGCTACTATGGCTACACCTTC
TRBJ2-5,NA,TRBV11-2,NA,CASGAWGTQYF,TGTGCCAGCGGCGCCTGGGGGACCCAGTACTTC
TRBJ2-1,many,TRBV12-5,NA,CASGLVPQDEQFF,TGTGCTAGTGGTTTGGTACCCCAGGATGAGCAGTTCTTC
TRBJ1-1,NA,TRBV19,NA,CATRAYGGQNTEAFF,TGTGCCACCCGAGCGTACGGGGGCCAGAACACTGAAGCTTTCTTT
TRBJ1-3,NA,TRBV9,NA,CASSVGPGGASGNTIYF,TGTGCCAGCAGCGTAGGTCCGGGCGGGGCGTCTGGAAACACCATATATTTT
TRBJ2-1,NA,TRBV7-4,TRBD2,CASSFWRERAYNEQFF,TGTGCCAGCAGCTTTTGGCGGGAGAGGGCCTACAATGAGCAGTTCTTC
TRBJ2-3,NA,TRBV5-1,TRBD2,CASSPGLAGAGDTQYF,TGCGCCAGCAGCCCAGGACTAGCGGGGGCGGGGGATACGCAGTATTTT